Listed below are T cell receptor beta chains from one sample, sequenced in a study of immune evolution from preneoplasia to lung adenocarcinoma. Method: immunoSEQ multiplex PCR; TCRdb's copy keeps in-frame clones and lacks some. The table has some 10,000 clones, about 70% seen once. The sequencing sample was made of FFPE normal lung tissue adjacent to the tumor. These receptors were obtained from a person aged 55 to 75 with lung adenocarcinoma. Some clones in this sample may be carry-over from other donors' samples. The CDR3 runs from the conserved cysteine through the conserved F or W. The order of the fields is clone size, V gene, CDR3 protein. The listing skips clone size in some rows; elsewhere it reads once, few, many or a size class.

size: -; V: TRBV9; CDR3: CASSVGGTGQNSRKQYF
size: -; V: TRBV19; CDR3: CASRPRGDGGSDTQYF
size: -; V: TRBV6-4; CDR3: CASAAGPGANVLTF
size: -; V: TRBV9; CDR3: CASSPRGLAGGPGGDTQYF
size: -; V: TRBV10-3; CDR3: CAISPQGSGELFF
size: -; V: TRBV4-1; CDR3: CASSQGLGEKLFF
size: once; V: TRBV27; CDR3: CASSLMWGSRGEQYF
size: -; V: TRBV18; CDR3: CASSLSTGASAEAFF
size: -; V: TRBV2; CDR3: CASSGLAAKTYEQYF
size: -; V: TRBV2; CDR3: CASSTSGRSPGTSTSIF